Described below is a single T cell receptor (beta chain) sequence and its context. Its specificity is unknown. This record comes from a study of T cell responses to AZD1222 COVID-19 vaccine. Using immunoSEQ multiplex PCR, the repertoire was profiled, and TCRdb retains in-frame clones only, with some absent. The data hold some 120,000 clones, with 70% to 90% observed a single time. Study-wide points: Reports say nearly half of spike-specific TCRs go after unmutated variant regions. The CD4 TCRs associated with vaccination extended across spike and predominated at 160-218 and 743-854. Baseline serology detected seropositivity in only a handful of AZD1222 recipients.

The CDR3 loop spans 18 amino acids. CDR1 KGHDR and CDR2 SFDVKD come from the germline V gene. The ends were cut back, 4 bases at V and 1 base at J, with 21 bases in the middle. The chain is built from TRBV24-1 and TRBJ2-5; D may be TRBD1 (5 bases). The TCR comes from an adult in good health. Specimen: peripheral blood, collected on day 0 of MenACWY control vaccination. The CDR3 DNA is TGTGCCACCAGTGACCCCGTCCGGCTGACAGCAGCCCAAGAGACCCAGTACTTC. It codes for CATSDPVRLTAAQETQYF.